This T cell receptor (beta chain) stems from a study of T cell repertoires in cytomegalovirus infection. In the study overall: Recently described HLA-C-restricted plus well-studied HLA-B-restricted CMV epitopes were used. The public TCR beta signatures pointed to both CMV infection and matching HLA type. Study-level points and caveats: In two of eight donors, the top clonotype was HLA-C-restricted CMV-specific.

TCRdb reprocessed the reads via MiXCR and lists one record per CDR3 protein. The data hold 250,000 to 300,000 distinct CDR3 sequences, with about 20% observed a single time. About this clonotype itself: What it binds is not known.

The CDR3 runs to 16 residues. The ends lost 5 bases at V and 0 bases at J; junction bases unmatched: 4. The chain is built from TRBV12-3 or TRBV12-4 and TRBJ2-3, with 11 bases fitting TRBD2. The sequences come from cultured PBMCs, collected from culture after CMV antigen stimulation. This sequence originates from a human donor in good health (CMV status not recorded). Some clones in this sample may be carry-over from other donors' samples. The CDR3 DNA sequence: TGTGCCAGCAGTGACGGACTAGCGGGTAGCACAGATACGCAGTATTTT. Its translation is CASSDGLAGSTDTQYF.